The entry that follows covers one T cell receptor beta chain sequence. What it recognizes is unknown. The entry originates in a study of T cell clusters in autoimmune cytopenias. Points from the study as a whole: TRB repertoire shifts in secondary cytopenia and chronic lymphocytic leukemia mostly reflected lymphoma, not autoimmunity.

The CDR3 contains 15 residues. The germline CDR1 and CDR2 sequences are GTSNPN and SVGIG (reference sequence). TRB was amplified from roughly 270 ng of peripheral blood genomic DNA per sample. Multiplex touch-down PCR amplified TRB using TRB-A and TRB-B pools in one tube. TCRdb reprocessed the multiplex PCR reads and reports one entry per CDR3 protein, with no DNA. This table lists around 7,000 distinct CDR3 sequences. These data were also filed under a second study, of T cell repertoires in aging, cancer and after chemotherapy.

This chain links TRBV30 with TRBJ2-7; TCRdb reports TRBD2, a call that lacks DNA to check it against. The material sequenced was peripheral blood. The sequence came from a human donor in good health. CDR3 sequence reads: CAWTRTGGENYEQYF.